Following are 12 T cell receptor beta chains from one sample sequenced in a study of cytomegalovirus exposure and HLA in healthy donors. The PCR ran on 60 Vbeta and 13 Jbeta primers. TCRdb's copy holds only in-frame clones and misses some; the assay was immunoSEQ multiplex PCR. The table lists about 230,000 clones, around 85% of them singletons. Sample: PBMCs. The receptor source for this set is a human donor in good health.

V is TRBV19 and J is TRBJ2-2; the D is unclear. V lost 9 bases and J 1 base, leaving 15 bases between the germline ends. The length of the CDR3 is 15 residues. Germline CDR1 is LNHDA and CDR2 is SQIVND (reference sequence). In DNA form, the CDR3 reads TGTGCCAGCCGACCGACATCGCAGAACACCGGGGAGCTGTTTTTT. Its protein product is CASRPTSQNTGELFF.

J is TRBJ2-1 and V is TRBV10-3; 8 bases align to TRBD1. Losses at the gene ends were 7 bases for V and 9 bases for J; bases not matched to a gene: 8. Germline CDR1 is ENHRY and CDR2 is SYGVKD. The CDR3 consists of 13 residues. CDR3 amino acids: CAIMSQGAGEQFF. CDR3 nucleotide sequence: TGTGCCATCATGAGTCAGGGGGCCGGTGAGCAGTTCTTC.

The chain uses TRBV18 and TRBJ2-3; the D is unclear. The CDR3 is made up of 14 amino acids. The V end lost 2 bases, the J end lost 6 bases, and 12 bases lay between the germline ends. CDR1 is KGHSH and CDR2 is LQKENI in the germline V gene. The CDR3 sequence is CASSPVPQHDTQYF. The DNA of the CDR3 is TGTGCCAGCTCACCAGTGCCGCAACACGATACGCAGTATTTT.

The rearrangement joins TRBV10-3 to TRBJ1-6; 9 bases match TRBD1. V shed 6 bases and J 7 bases; nucleotides not matched to a gene: 4. In germline, CDR1 is ENHRY, CDR2 SYGVKD. The length of the CDR3 is 14 residues. The CDR3 loop is CAIRNTGGNSPLHF. The CDR3 DNA sequence: TGTGCCATCAGAAATACAGGGGGCAATTCACCCCTCCACTTT.

A single count supports this clone. The chain carries TRBV2 and TRBJ2-1, with 8 bases identical to TRBD1. Looked up from germline, CDR1 is SNHLY and CDR2 is FYNNEI. V lost 3 bases and J lost 2; bases outside the gene matches: 12. The CDR3 consists of 18 residues. The CDR3 nucleotides read TGTGCCAGCAGTGATCATAGGACAGGGAGCTTTACCTACAATGAGCAGTTCTTC. It is translated as CASSDHRTGSFTYNEQFF.

The J gene is TRBJ2-5, the V gene TRBV7-9, with 10 bases aligning to TRBD1. Germline CDR1 reads SEHNR; CDR2 reads FQNEAQ (reference sequence). The V and J ends lost 2 bases and 5 bases, in that order; junction bases with no gene match: 11. The CDR3 has 17 residues. In DNA, the CDR3 is TGTGCCAGCAGCTTAAAGGACAGGGGGACGTCTTTCGAGACCCAGTACTTC. It is translated as CASSLKDRGTSFETQYF.

The chain couples TRBV28 to TRBJ1-5; D may be TRBD1 (5 bases). Trimming stripped 5 bases from V and 5 bases from J, with 10 bases between. Germline CDR1 MDHEN, CDR2 SYDVKM. This CDR3 contains 13 residues. The CDR3 DNA follows: TGTGCCAGCAGTACCGGGACTGATCAGCCCCAGCATTTT. Encoded protein: CASSTGTDQPQHF.

V usage is TRBV6-5 and J usage is TRBJ2-7; D is perhaps TRBD1 (6 bases). Germline-derived CDR1 and CDR2 are MNHEY and SVGAGI. The CDR3 spans 16 residues. The V end was cut by 2 bases, the J end by 2 bases, with 16 bases between. The CDR3 here is CASSYLEGEPPYEQYF. The DNA of the CDR3 is TGTGCCAGCAGTTACCTAGAGGGGGAGCCGCCCTACGAGCAGTACTTC.

The chain combines TRBV6-1 with TRBJ2-7; 10 bases are shared with TRBD1. V was pared by 8 bases and J by 4 bases, with 5 bases of the junction left unmatched. Germline CDR1 MNHNS, CDR2 SASEGT. The CDR3 has 13 residues. The CDR3 sequence: CASGDRGMYEQYF. The DNA for the CDR3 is TGTGCCAGCGGGGACAGGGGAATGTACGAGCAGTACTTC.

This rearrangement joins TRBV6-7 to TRBJ2-7; weak D call: TRBD2 (6 bases). TRBV6-7 is an ORF, with its function uncertain. Trimming shortened V by 5 bases and J by 3 bases, and 29 bases separated the two germline ends. The CDR3 is made up of 19 amino acids. CDR3 bases: TGTGCCAGCAGTACCCTAGGGAGGACCCCCAAGTTAGGAGGCTACGAGCAGTACTTC. It yields the protein CASSTLGRTPKLGGYEQYF.

The V gene is TRBV7-3, the J gene TRBJ1-2; 7 nucleotides line up with TRBD1. CDR3 length: 19 amino acids. V trimming: 2 bases; J trimming: 0 bases; junction bases outside the gene matches: 15. The V gene's germline CDR1 is SGHTA and CDR2 FQGTGA. The DNA of the CDR3 is TGTGCCAGCAGCTTAGAAGGGGGCAGGGGTCATGATGCTAACTATGGCTACACCTTC. This encodes CASSLEGGRGHDANYGYTF.

This chain joins TRBV6-4 and TRBJ2-1; TRBD2 agrees at 12 bases. Germline V gene sequence: CDR1 MRHNA, CDR2 SNTAGT. CDR3 length: 14 amino acids. Losses at the gene ends were 3 bases for V and 9 bases for J; bases not matched to a gene: 3. The CDR3 nucleotides read TGTGCCAGCAGTGAAGGACTAGCGGGAAGTGAGCAGTTCTTC. Translation gives CASSEGLAGSEQFF.